Shown below are 32 T cell receptor beta chains from a single sample sequenced in a study of shared clonotypes between healthy human individuals (dated by TCRdb to the early 2020s). Libraries were prepared through the immunoSEQ multiplex PCR assay. This is the immuneACCESS table as TCRdb keeps it, with only in-frame sequences that have V and J called. A part of the clones is gone; compared with another copy, unresolved V genes explain less than half, and the rest is unexplained. The sample table contains more than 500,000 clones; only one count was recorded for 85% to 95% of them. Together, the top ten hold about 0.11% of the sample. CD8 naive samples were CD45RO-negative cells positively selected for CCR7, giving a CD45RA+CCR7+ population that excluded TemRA cells. The sequenced sample consisted of naive CD8+ T cells sorted from blood. Read against the paper, the sample's cell subset or site label means: CD45RA+CCR7+. These receptors came from a woman aged 30 to 39 in good health.

This chain connects TRBV27 to TRBJ1-5, with TRBD1 as a possible D gene (6 bases). CDR3 length equals 13 residues. Germline lookup yields CDR1 MNHEY and CDR2 SMNVEV (reference sequence). The V end was cut by 7 bases, the J end by 5 bases, with 12 bases between. The CDR3 reads CASNTRGYQPQHF. Written as DNA, the CDR3 is TGTGCCAGCAACACCAGGGGTTATCAGCCCCAGCATTTT.

This clone was detected only once. The chain couples TRBV6-1 to TRBJ1-1; no firm D call. V dropped 2 bases and J dropped 1 base, with 8 bases sitting between them. The germline V gene has CDR1 MNHNS and CDR2 SASEGT. The CDR3 totals 14 residues. CDR3 bases: TGTGCCAGCAGTGAACCCGACGGGAACACTGAAGCTTTCTTT. It is translated as CASSEPDGNTEAFF.

The chain uses TRBV13 and TRBJ2-7, with 8 positions matching TRBD1. The V gene's germline CDR1 is PRHDT and CDR2 FYEKMQ (reference sequence). The CDR3 extends over 14 amino acids. Trimming cost V 5 bases and J 5 bases; bases outside gene matches: 8. CDR3 bases: TGTGCCAGCAGCCCCCGGACAGGGAAACACGAGCAGTACTTC. Amino acid sequence: CASSPRTGKHEQYF.

The V gene is TRBV27, the J gene TRBJ1-5; 7 nucleotides match TRBD1. V gave up 1 base and J gave up 7 bases; unmatched junction bases: 4. This CDR3 has 14 residues. Germline V CDR1 and CDR2: MNHEY, SMNVEV (reference sequence). CDR3 in DNA: TGTGCCAGCAGTTTATTTCCAGGGGGGCAGCCCCAGCATTTT. This sequence encodes CASSLFPGGQPQHF.

The genes are TRBV29-1 and TRBJ2-7; no clear D. Germline-derived CDR1 and CDR2 are SQVTM and ANQGSEA. Trimming removed 6 bases at V and 2 bases at J, with 14 bases between. The CDR3 length is 13 residues. This CDR3 reads CSVGVGSTYEQYF. CDR3 nucleotide sequence: TGCAGCGTAGGTGTCGGCTCAACCTACGAGCAGTACTTC.

This chain uses TRBV6-1 with TRBJ2-7; no definite D call. The V gene's germline CDR1 is MNHNS and CDR2 SASEGT. Trimming pared 2 bases from V and 3 bases from J, leaving 14 bases between. CDR3 size: 15 residues. The CDR3 sequence: CASSESSGFDYEQYF. CDR3 nucleotide sequence: TGTGCCAGCAGTGAAAGTTCCGGTTTCGACTACGAGCAGTACTTC.

The chain joins TRBV27 to TRBJ2-7, with 7 bases that match TRBD1. CDR3 length: 15 amino acids. The V gene end was trimmed by 0 bases and the J gene end by 2 bases; junction bases not matched to a gene: 4. The germline CDR1 and CDR2 sequences are MNHEY and SMNVEV (reference sequence). CDR3: CASSLSVTGPYEQYF. In DNA form, the CDR3 reads TGTGCCAGCAGTTTATCAGTGACAGGGCCCTACGAGCAGTACTTC.

The chain is built from TRBV28 and TRBJ1-5, with 7 bases aligning to TRBD1. The ends lost 9 bases at V and 2 bases at J; junction bases unmatched: 13. The CDR3 covers 16 residues. From germline, CDR1 is MDHEN and CDR2 SYDVKM. DNA of the CDR3: TGTGCCAGTGGAGTCGACAGGGACCGAGGCAATCAGCCCCAGCATTTT. Protein sequence: CASGVDRDRGNQPQHF.

The chain employs TRBV27 and TRBJ2-7, with TRBD1 matching 7 bases. CDR1 is MNHEY and CDR2 is SMNVEV in the germline V gene (reference sequence). With 4 bases clipped from V and 2 bases from J, the junction kept 5 bases outside the gene matches. CDR3 length: 14 amino acids. The CDR3: CASSYTGQPYEQYF. The CDR3 coding sequence is TGTGCCAGCAGTTATACGGGACAGCCCTACGAGCAGTACTTC.

This chain connects TRBV28 to TRBJ2-7; 12 nucleotides agree with TRBD1. Germline-derived CDR1 and CDR2 are MDHEN and SYDVKM. The CDR3 contains 16 residues. Trimming took 3 bases from V and 5 from J; bases not matched to a gene: 8. The CDR3 nucleotides read TGTGCCAGCAGTTTTCTGGGACAGGGGGCTAGGGACGAGCAGTACTTC. Its translation: CASSFLGQGARDEQYF.

The chain joins TRBV7-8 to TRBJ2-7; 9 bases fit TRBD1. The junction had 18 bases not matched to a gene; V was cut back by 0 bases and J by 3 bases. This CDR3 has 20 amino acids. CDR1 and CDR2 from the germline V gene are SGHVS and FQNEAQ. The CDR3 sequence: CASSLARIRQGVYHDYEQYF. The CDR3 region has the DNA TGTGCCAGCAGCTTAGCTCGCATCAGACAGGGGGTATATCACGACTACGAGCAGTACTTC. The full variable domain, rest sourced from reference TRBV7-8 and TRBJ2-7, is GAGVSQSPRYKVAKRGQDVALRCDPISGHVSLFWYQQALGQGPEFLTYFQNEAQLDKSGLPSDRFFAERPEGSVSTLKIQRTQQEDSAVYLCASSLARIRQGVYHDYEQYFGPGTRLTVT.

Worth noting for this clone: Other nucleotide sequences in the sample specify the same CDR3. The chain uses TRBV27 and TRBJ2-1, with 8 bases identical to TRBD2. V shed 2 bases and J 1 base; nucleotides not matched to a gene: 7. Germline CDR1 and CDR2: MNHEY and SMNVEV (reference sequence). The CDR3 is 17 residues long. The DNA for the CDR3 is TGTGCCAGCAGTTTAACTAGCGGTAGAGGATCCTACAATGAGCAGTTCTTC. Translated, it gives CASSLTSGRGSYNEQFF.

This chain links TRBV6-5 with TRBJ2-5; D possibly corresponds to TRBD2 (5 bases). Germline-derived CDR1 and CDR2 are MNHEY and SVGAGI. With 8 bases removed from V and 5 bases from J, the gap between germline ends came to 15 bases. The CDR3 length is 13 residues. The CDR3 DNA follows: TGTGCCAGCGCCGGGGTTCTAGGGGAGACCCAGTACTTC. Translating it yields CASAGVLGETQYF.

The genes are TRBV19 and TRBJ2-5; D remains unclear. The CDR3 is 16 residues long. Trimming took 4 bases from V and 2 from J, leaving 17 bases between them. Germline V gene sequence: CDR1 LNHDA, CDR2 SQIVND (reference sequence). In DNA form, the CDR3 reads TGTGCCAGTAGTACCTATAAGGCCGGGTTACAAGAGACCCAGTACTTC. This codes for CASSTYKAGLQETQYF.

This clone has just one count. Distinct nucleotide sequences in the sample also encode this CDR3. V is TRBV27 and J is TRBJ1-5; 10 bases are shared with TRBD1. CDR1 and CDR2 (germline): MNHEY, SMNVEV (reference sequence). The CDR3 runs to 14 residues. J gave up 7 bases and V 5 bases, and 5 bases lay outside the gene matches. The CDR3 DNA reads TGTGCCAGCAGTAGGGACAGGGGATTACAGCCCCAGCATTTT. Translating it yields CASSRDRGLQPQHF.

The chain has TRBV6-1 and TRBJ2-3, with D possibly matching TRBD2 (5 bases). V was pared by 0 bases and J by 5 bases, with 12 bases between. Looked up from germline, CDR1 is MNHNS and CDR2 is SASEGT. This CDR3 is built from 15 residues. CDR3 region: CASSEASLGVDTQYF. The CDR3 DNA is TGTGCCAGCAGTGAAGCGAGTCTGGGAGTAGATACGCAGTATTTT.

The chain recombines TRBV9 with TRBJ2-1; 8 bases line up with TRBD2. The germline CDR1 and CDR2 sequences are SGDLS and YYNGEE. V lost 0 bases, J lost 6 bases, and 8 bases stayed unmatched. This CDR3 contains 16 residues. In DNA form, the CDR3 reads TGTGCCAGCAGCGTAGTTCCGGGAGGGCCGGGCAATGAGCAGTTCTTC. It specifies CASSVVPGGPGNEQFF. The full variable domain, with the rest looked up from reference TRBV9 and TRBJ2-1, is DSGVTQTPKHLITATGQRVTLRCSPRSGDLSVYWYQQSLDQGLQFLIQYYNGEERAKGNILERFSAQQFPDLHSELNLSSLELGDSALYFCASSVVPGGPGNEQFFGPGTRLTVL.

V is TRBV15 and J is TRBJ2-7; possibly TRBD1 or TRBD2 for D (5 bases each). This CDR3 is 14 amino acids long. With 6 bases removed from V and 5 bases from J, the gap between germline ends came to 17 bases. Germline CDR1 reads LNHNV; CDR2 reads YYDKDF (reference sequence). The CDR3 sequence is CATSIGTPRHEQYF. CDR3 DNA sequence: TGTGCCACCAGTATAGGGACCCCGCGTCACGAGCAGTACTTC.

The chain couples TRBV4-1 to TRBJ2-7, with D unclear. V lost 0 bases and J 3 bases, leaving 12 bases between the germline ends. This CDR3 contains 15 residues. Germline CDR1 reads MGHRA; CDR2 reads YSYEKL. Here the CDR3 DNA reads TGCGCCAGCAGCCAAGAAACGTATGTGTACTACGAGCAGTACTTC. Amino acids: CASSQETYVYYEQYF.

This clone was picked up one time. The V call is TRBV28, the J call TRBJ2-7; possibly TRBD1 or TRBD2 for D (6 bases each). CDR1 is MDHEN and CDR2 is SYDVKM in the germline V gene. Trimming took 3 bases from V and 4 from J, leaving 10 bases between them. The CDR3 totals 13 residues. In DNA form, the CDR3 reads TGTGCCAGCAGTTTCCGGGGGCGGTACGAGCAGTACTTC. Translated, it gives CASSFRGRYEQYF.

The chain is built from TRBV6-5 and TRBJ2-4, with a weak D call TRBD1 (6 bases). Trimming left V 5 bases short and J 3 bases short, with 11 bases between. CDR1 is MNHEY and CDR2 is SVGAGI in the germline V gene. The CDR3 runs 14 residues. CDR3 sequence: CASSRTVNKNIQYF. The DNA for the CDR3 is TGTGCCAGCAGTAGGACAGTGAACAAAAACATTCAGTACTTC.

The V call is TRBV28, the J call TRBJ1-5; D remains ambiguous. V was pared by 2 bases and J by 0 bases, with 8 bases between. Germline V gene lookup returns CDR1 MDHEN and CDR2 SYDVKM. This CDR3 region has 15 residues. CDR3 sequence (DNA): TGTGCCAGCAGTTTAACAGCCTATAGCAATCAGCCCCAGCATTTT. Amino acids: CASSLTAYSNQPQHF.

This chain joins TRBV15 and TRBJ2-7, with 7 bases aligning to TRBD2. CDR3 length: 15 residues. Germline V lookup: CDR1 LNHNV, CDR2 YYDKDF (reference sequence). J lost 1 base, V lost 4 bases, and 7 bases had no gene match. The CDR3 protein is CATSIGAGPSYEQYF. CDR3 nucleotides: TGTGCCACCAGCATAGGAGCGGGACCGTCCTACGAGCAGTACTTC. Combining the CDR3 with reference TRBV15 and TRBJ2-7 gives the whole variable domain DAMVIQNPRYQVTQFGKPVTLSCSQTLNHNVMYWYQQKSSQAPKLLFHYYDKDFNNEADTPDNFQSRRPNTSFCFLDIRSPGLGDTAMYLCATSIGAGPSYEQYFGPGTRLTVT.

The chain has TRBV28 and TRBJ1-3; no firm D call. The V gene lost 7 bases and the J gene lost 0 bases, with 13 bases spanning the gap. CDR1 MDHEN and CDR2 SYDVKM come from the germline V gene. CDR3 size: 15 residues. The CDR3 bases are TGTGCCAGCAAACGACCGTCATACTCTGGAAACACCATATATTTT. It codes for CASKRPSYSGNTIYF.

This chain connects TRBV14 to TRBJ2-1; TRBD2 agrees at 12 bases. V trimming: 3 bases; J trimming: 0 bases; junction bases outside the gene matches: 12. Germline V gene lookup returns CDR1 SGHDN and CDR2 FVKESK. This CDR3 is built from 20 residues. This CDR3 reads CASSQGLLTSGGVSYNEQFF. The CDR3 DNA sequence: TGTGCCAGCAGCCAGGGCTTGTTGACTAGCGGGGGCGTCTCCTACAATGAGCAGTTCTTC.

This chain links TRBV2 with TRBJ2-7; D possibly uses TRBD1 or TRBD2 (5 bases each). Germline assignment: CDR1 SNHLY and CDR2 FYNNEI. CDR3 length: 15 amino acids. The V end was cut by 5 bases, the J end by 4 bases, with 18 bases between. CDR3 amino acids: CASSSGPSLTYEQYF. DNA for the CDR3: TGTGCCAGCAGTTCGGGACCCTCGCTAACGTACGAGCAGTACTTC.

This chain uses TRBV4-1 with TRBJ2-7; D ambiguous. Per germline, CDR1 MGHRA and CDR2 YSYEKL. V lost 4 bases, J lost 0 bases, and 7 bases lay in between. This CDR3 spans 13 amino acids. CDR3 DNA sequence: TGCGCCAGCAGCCCCATAATCTCCTACGAGCAGTACTTC. Translation: CASSPIISYEQYF.

The CDR3 spells CASSFGTGIAGANVLTF. CDR3 nucleotides: TGTGCCAGCAGTTTCGGGACAGGGATTGCTGGGGCCAACGTCCTGACTTTC. The rearrangement links TRBV28 to TRBJ2-6; 9 nucleotides line up with TRBD1. V dropped 3 bases and J dropped 2; count of bases not matched to a gene: 5. CDR1 and CDR2 (germline): MDHEN, SYDVKM. The CDR3 covers 17 residues.

V gene TRBV6-1 combines with J gene TRBJ1-4, with 8 bases that match TRBD1. The CDR3 contains 17 residues. Germline V CDR1 and CDR2: MNHNS, SASEGT. The J segment lost 5 bases and the V segment lost 1 base, leaving 9 bases of the junction unmatched. The CDR3, as DNA: TGTGCCAGCAGTGAAGGTCTCCCCGGACAGGGAAATGAAAAACTGTTTTTT. It yields the protein CASSEGLPGQGNEKLFF.

V usage is TRBV10-1 and J usage is TRBJ1-1; no clear D. The CDR3 is made up of 14 amino acids. V gave up 0 bases and J gave up 4 bases, with 9 bases separating them. Germline V gene data show CDR1 as WNHNN and CDR2 as SYGVQD (reference sequence). The CDR3, as DNA: TGCGCCAGCAGTGAGTCGAAGGGTCTCACTGAAGCTTTCTTT. It translates to CASSESKGLTEAFF.

On this clone: This sample includes further DNA sequences coding for the same CDR3. V gene TRBV27 combines with J gene TRBJ2-1; 14 bases are shared with TRBD2. The CDR3 has 15 amino acids. V trimming: 6 bases; J trimming: 7 bases; junction bases outside the gene matches: 5. Germline V gives CDR1 MNHEY, CDR2 SMNVEV (reference sequence). The CDR3 sequence is CASSYGTSGRNEQFF. CDR3 nucleotides: TGTGCCAGCAGCTACGGGACTAGCGGGAGAAATGAGCAGTTCTTC.

The rearrangement links TRBV28 to TRBJ2-7; D not certain. V lost 6 bases and J 4 bases, leaving 19 bases between the germline ends. Germline-derived CDR1 and CDR2 are MDHEN and SYDVKM. CDR3 length: 15 residues. CDR3 nucleotide sequence: TGTGCCAGCAGCCCGCTAGATATCAAGGGTTACGAGCAGTACTTC. This encodes CASSPLDIKGYEQYF.